This paragraph reports one TCR beta chain. The sample comes from a study of blood T cell repertoires in COVID-19. The table came from immunoSEQ multiplex PCR; TCRdb's copy has only in-frame clones and leaves some out. Counted here are around 160,000 clones, roughly 90% occurring once; the ten biggest clones make up approximately 1.3%. The CDR3 is made up of 15 amino acids. The V segment lost 3 bases and the J segment 5 bases; nucleotides outside the gene matches: 6. Germline V gene sequence: CDR1 MDHEN, CDR2 SYDVKM. The origin of this receptor is a woman younger than 45 with acute COVID-19. This rearrangement joins TRBV28 to TRBJ1-5; 8 bases are shared with TRBD1. Input material: PBMCs or T cells enriched from blood (not recorded which). The CDR3 nucleotides read TGTGCCAGCAGTTTCCCCCTGACAGGGGATCAGCCCCAGCATTTT. Protein product: CASSFPLTGDQPQHF. The full variable domain, completed using reference TRBV28 and TRBJ1-5, is DVKVTQSSRYLVKRTGEKVFLECVQDMDHENMFWYRQDPGLGLRLIYFSYDVKMKEKGDIPEGYSVSREKKERFSLILESASTNQTSMYLCASSFPLTGDQPQHFGDGTRLSIL.